This T cell receptor (beta chain) appears in the sequencing data of a study of CD8+ T cells in alopecia areata (dated by TCRdb to between 2017 and 2018). Regarding the complete study: The treated patients, all with moderate-to-severe alopecia areata, were enrolled in an open-label pilot trial of oral tofacitinib given at 5 to 10 mg twice daily. Tofacitinib was given for 6 to 18 months, followed by 6 months of follow-up off drug to assess delayed response and recurrence. The study used high-throughput TCRbeta sequencing to examine T cell clonal expansion in alopecia areata, in both the C3H/HeJ mouse model and human patients. On the human side, TCRbeta sequencing was run on scalp tissue and on sorted CD4+ and CD8+ peripheral blood T cells from healthy controls and from alopecia areata patients with either patchy or totalis/universalis disease. Patients on tofacitinib were biopsied at baseline and after 4 and 24 weeks of treatment, and several of the patients also had a later scalp biopsy. Scalp clonality was compared among normal scalp (n=4), patchy alopecia areata scalp (n=8), and alopecia totalis/universalis scalp (n=8). RNA was extracted with the PAXgene miRNA kit for fixed scalp, the miRNeasy kit for PBMCs, and the RNeasy kit for mouse skin. immunoSEQ multiplex PCR using 35 Vbeta forward primers and 13 Jbeta reverse primers was used to amplify TCRbeta CDR3 regions. Findings and caveats that apply to the study as a whole: Compared with normal scalp, lesional scalp had higher clonality and more expanded CD8+ clones, particularly in alopecia totalis/universalis, a pattern that suggests antigenic drive. TCR sequences shared between patients were less clear than in mice, possibly partly because of HLA diversity in the patient population. Unlike mouse skin, where gammadelta T cells dominate, normal human skin contains resident alphabeta T cells that get sequenced too, which complicates analysis of the scalp TCR repertoire.

Libraries were made using the immunoSEQ multiplex PCR assay. For TCR sequencing, RNA was extracted from every sample and reverse transcribed into cDNA to serve as template. First-strand cDNA was synthesized with SuperScript III using a 2:1 mix of oligo-dT and random hexamers. A synthetic immune receptor repertoire was used to assess amplification bias, and residual bias was removed computationally. As for the authors' bioinformatics: Raw reads were preprocessed to remove errors, and CDR3 was defined by IMGT conventions from the conserved cysteine to phenylalanine. Clonality was computed by normalizing Shannon entropy by log2 of the number of productive unique TCRs and subtracting the result from 1. Whether each scalp clone was CD4 or CD8 was inferred by checking scalp TCRbeta sequences against the CD4 and CD8 repertoires from sorted blood. The immuneACCESS repertoire file appears here via TCRdb, limited to in-frame rearrangements. These files lack a portion of the clones; in checked studies, under half of the deficit traces to unresolved V genes, and the cause of the others is not known. The V and J calls and clone size come from that table; D and trimming were worked out from the DNA. For this sample the table gives 9,000 to 15,000 clones, of which over 60% were detected only once. The ten most abundant clones make up about 14% of the sample.

Peripheral blood and lesional scalp punch biopsies were obtained from patients with alopecia areata. Human scalp biopsies were immediately fixed in PAXgene tissue containers. Remarks on this clone: The target of this receptor is not known. There are no base qualities to consult, and no much larger clone falls within one base.

The germline V gene encodes CDR1 SGHTA and CDR2 FQGNSA. At the junction V is shortened by 7 bases and J by 1 base, with 13 bases in between. The CDR3 runs 15 amino acids, cysteine and phenylalanine included. Only the CDR3 region is kept as DNA, spanning 45 bases read in frame from base 1. The source material was skin. The sequence links TRBV7-2 to TRBJ2-2; a weak D assignment points to TRBD2 (5 bases agree). The clonotype originates from a human donor with alopecia areata. The nucleotides are TGTGCCAGCATTTCGGGATTACTGAACACCGGGGAGCTGTTTTTT. Its translation reads: CASISGLLNTGELFF.